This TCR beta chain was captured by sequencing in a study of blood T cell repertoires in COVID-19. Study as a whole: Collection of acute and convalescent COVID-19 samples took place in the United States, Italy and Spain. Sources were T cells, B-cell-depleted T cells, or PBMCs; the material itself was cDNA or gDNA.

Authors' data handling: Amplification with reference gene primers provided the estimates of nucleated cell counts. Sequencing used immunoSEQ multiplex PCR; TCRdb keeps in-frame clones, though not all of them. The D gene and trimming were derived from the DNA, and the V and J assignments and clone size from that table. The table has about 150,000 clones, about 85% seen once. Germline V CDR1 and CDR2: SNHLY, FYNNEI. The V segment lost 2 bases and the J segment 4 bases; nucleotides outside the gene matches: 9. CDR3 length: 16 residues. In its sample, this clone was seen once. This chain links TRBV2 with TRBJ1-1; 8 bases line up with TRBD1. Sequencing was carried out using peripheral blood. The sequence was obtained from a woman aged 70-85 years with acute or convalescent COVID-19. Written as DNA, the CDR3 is TGTGCCAGCAGTGAACAGGGGGCCGTTGTTAGCACTGAAGCTTTCTTT. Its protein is CASSEQGAVVSTEAFF. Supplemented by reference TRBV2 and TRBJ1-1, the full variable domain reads EPEVTQTPSHQVTQMGQEVILRCVPISNHLYFYWYRQILGQKVEFLVSFYNNEISEKSEIFDDQFSVERPDGSNFTLKIRSTKLEDSAMYFCASSEQGAVVSTEAFFGQGTRLTVV.